The clone carrying this T cell receptor (beta chain) was seen more than once but under ten times. CDR3 length: 16 residues. From germline, CDR1 is SGHTA and CDR2 FQGNSA. Germline trimming cut 1 base from V and 2 bases from J; bases unmatched to any gene: 2. The data derive from a study of blood T cell repertoires in COVID-19. The method was immunoSEQ multiplex PCR; TCRdb's version includes in-frame clones alone and lacks a portion of them. Of roughly 200,000 clones in the sample, 82% were seen once. The genes are TRBV7-2 and TRBJ2-1, with 10 bases matching TRBD2. This TCR came from an older woman with COVID-19, enrolled during active disease. Source material: peripheral blood. This chain's CDR3 is CASSLVSGGAYNEQFF. In DNA form, the CDR3 reads TGTGCCAGCAGCTTAGTCAGCGGGGGGGCCTACAATGAGCAGTTCTTC.